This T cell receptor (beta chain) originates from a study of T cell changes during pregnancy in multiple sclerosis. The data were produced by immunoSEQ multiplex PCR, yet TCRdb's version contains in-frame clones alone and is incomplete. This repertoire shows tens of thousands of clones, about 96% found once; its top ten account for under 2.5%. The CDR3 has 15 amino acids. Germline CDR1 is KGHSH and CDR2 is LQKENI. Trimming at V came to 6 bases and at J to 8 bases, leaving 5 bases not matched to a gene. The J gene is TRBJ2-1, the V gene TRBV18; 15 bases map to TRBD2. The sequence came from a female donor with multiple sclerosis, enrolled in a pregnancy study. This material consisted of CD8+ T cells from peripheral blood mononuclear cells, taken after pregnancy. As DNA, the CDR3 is TGTGCCAGCTCCCGGACTAGCGGGAGGGGGGATGAGCAGTTCTTC. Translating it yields CASSRTSGRGDEQFF.